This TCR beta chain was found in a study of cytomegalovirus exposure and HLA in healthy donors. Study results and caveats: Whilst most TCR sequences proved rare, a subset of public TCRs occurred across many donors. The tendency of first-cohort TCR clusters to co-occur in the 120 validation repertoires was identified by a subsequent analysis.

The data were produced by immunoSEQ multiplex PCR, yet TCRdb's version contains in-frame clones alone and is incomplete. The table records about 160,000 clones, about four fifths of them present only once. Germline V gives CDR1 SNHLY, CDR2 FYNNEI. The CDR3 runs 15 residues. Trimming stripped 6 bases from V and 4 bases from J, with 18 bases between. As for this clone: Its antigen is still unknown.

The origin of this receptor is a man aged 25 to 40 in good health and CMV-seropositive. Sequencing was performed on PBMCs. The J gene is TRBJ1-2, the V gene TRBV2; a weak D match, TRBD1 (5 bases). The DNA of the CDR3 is TGTGCCAGCAGGCCCGAAGGAGGGCAGGGCTATGGCTACACCTTC. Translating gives CASRPEGGQGYGYTF.